One sample yielded the 12 T cell receptor beta chains listed below, sequenced in a study of blood T cell repertoires in COVID-19. The table came from immunoSEQ multiplex PCR; TCRdb's copy has only in-frame clones and leaves some out. The table has approximately 110,000 clones, about 87% seen once. Sequenced input: peripheral blood. These TCRs come from a human donor in a cohort sampled during active COVID-19.

The chain carries TRBV18 and TRBJ1-5, with 10 bases identical to TRBD1. Germline lookup yields CDR1 KGHSH and CDR2 LQKENI. The CDR3 totals 15 residues. V lost 2 bases to trimming and J lost 6 bases; unmatched junction nucleotides: 4. The CDR3 sequence is CASSPGTGDAQPQHF. The CDR3 DNA sequence: TGTGCCAGCTCACCAGGGACAGGGGATGCTCAGCCCCAGCATTTT.

V and J are TRBV10-3 and TRBJ1-1, with 8 bases lining up with TRBD1. The V gene end was trimmed by 3 bases and the J gene end by 6 bases; junction bases not matched to a gene: 12. CDR1 and CDR2 from the germline V gene are ENHRY and SYGVKD. CDR3 size: 16 residues. The CDR3 region is CAISDLGQGSVAEAFF. The CDR3 bases are TGTGCCATCAGTGACCTCGGACAGGGCAGCGTTGCTGAAGCTTTCTTT.

This sequence joins TRBV27 and TRBJ2-1, with 7 bases that match TRBD2. CDR3 length: 16 amino acids. Germline trimming cut 6 bases from V and 10 bases from J; bases unmatched to any gene: 18. Germline CDR1 reads MNHEY; CDR2 reads SMNVEV (reference sequence). The chain's CDR3 is CASSFPSSGYPREQFF. In nucleotides, the CDR3 is TGTGCCAGCAGCTTCCCGTCTAGCGGCTATCCCCGAGAGCAGTTCTTC.

The V gene is TRBV12-5, the J gene TRBJ2-1; D gene unclear. The CDR3 totals 12 residues. Germline assignment: CDR1 LGHNT and CDR2 FRNRAP. Trimming removed 5 bases at V and 8 bases at J, with 10 bases between. This CDR3 is CASGPYGDEQFF. In DNA form, the CDR3 reads TGTGCTAGTGGTCCCTATGGTGATGAGCAGTTCTTC.

This clone was seen a handful of times. This chain uses TRBV6-5 with TRBJ2-7, with 7 bases fitting TRBD2. Germline V gene sequence: CDR1 MNHEY, CDR2 SVGAGI. Trimming at V came to 6 bases and at J to 6 bases, leaving 8 bases not matched to a gene. CDR3 length equals 13 residues. The CDR3 nucleotides read TGTGCCAGCAGGCCCGGACTAGATGGCGAGCAGTACTTC. It yields the protein CASRPGLDGEQYF.

With regard to this clone: The sample contains more than one DNA sequence encoding this CDR3. The genes are TRBV12-3 or TRBV12-4 and TRBJ1-2, with D possibly being TRBD1 (5 bases). Trimming took off 3 bases at V and 4 bases at J, with 9 bases between the two ends. This CDR3 contains 13 residues. The DNA for the CDR3 is TGTGCCAGCAGTTTGGGGGGGGGCTATGGCTACACCTTC. Its translation: CASSLGGGYGYTF.

The rearrangement uses TRBV18 and TRBJ1-1; the D is unclear. Germline V CDR1 and CDR2: KGHSH, LQKENI. The V end was cut by 3 bases, the J end by 4 bases, with 9 bases between. The CDR3 totals 13 residues. The CDR3 loop reads CASSPREGTEAFF. CDR3 in DNA: TGTGCCAGCTCACCGCGGGAGGGCACTGAAGCTTTCTTT.

This clone was detected once. The chain carries TRBV29-1 and TRBJ1-1; perhaps TRBD1 as D (6 bases). Per the germline V gene, CDR1 is SQVTM and CDR2 is ANQGSEA. There are 13 residues in the CDR3. Trimming left V 7 bases short and J 6 bases short, with 18 bases between. The CDR3 nucleotides are TGCAGCGCCCGAGGCGGGGGGCAGGCTGAAGCTTTCTTT. Translation gives CSARGGGQAEAFF.

V gene TRBV18 combines with J gene TRBJ2-1, with 13 positions matching TRBD2. The CDR3 is 17 residues long. V lost 4 bases, J lost 4 bases, and 7 bases stayed unmatched. Germline V CDR1 and CDR2: KGHSH, LQKENI. The CDR3 loop reads CASSQGTSGILYNEQFF. CDR3 nucleotides: TGTGCCAGCTCACAAGGGACTAGCGGGATTCTTTACAATGAGCAGTTCTTC.

This CDR3 is CASSVDGVVTDTQYF. The CDR3 region has the DNA TGTGCCAGCAGCGTAGACGGGGTGGTCACAGATACGCAGTATTTT. The chain links TRBV9 to TRBJ2-3, with D maybe TRBD2 (5 bases). The germline V gene has CDR1 SGDLS and CDR2 YYNGEE. V was clipped by 0 bases and J by 2 bases, with 10 bases between them. The CDR3 totals 15 residues.

CDR3 DNA sequence: TGTGCCACACTAGCGGGGGAGGGGACCCAGTACTTC. Its translation is CATLAGEGTQYF. The chain combines TRBV19 with TRBJ2-5, with 11 bases that match TRBD2. Germline CDR1 is LNHDA and CDR2 is SQIVND (reference sequence). With V trimmed by 10 bases and J by 7 bases, 5 bases remained unmatched. This CDR3 contains 12 residues.

The V and J genes are TRBV28 and TRBJ2-7; 7 nucleotides agree with TRBD1. Germline values: CDR1 MDHEN, CDR2 SYDVKM. The CDR3 runs 15 residues. V was clipped by 7 bases and J by 3 bases; unmatched bases: 12. The chain's CDR3 is CASTQLRGQIYEQYF. CDR3 coding DNA: TGTGCCAGCACCCAATTAAGGGGACAGATCTACGAGCAGTACTTC.